This TCR beta chain was retrieved from a study of molecular identifiers for immune sequencing clone quantification. This clonotype was seen many times. The CDR3 totals 16 residues. CDR1 and CDR2 from the germline V gene are SEHNR and FQNEAQ (reference sequence). Trimming stripped 3 bases from V and 5 bases from J, with 18 bases between. TCRdb reprocessed the PCR reads with MiXCR, giving one entry per CDR3 protein. This table holds about 320,000 distinct CDR3 sequences, over 20% found once. This clonotype originated in a human donor in good health. Some libraries in this study had Jurkat cell RNA spiked in. Sequencing used naive CD8+ T cells from blood, with Jurkat cell RNA spiked in. Subset denoted: FACS-sorted CD8+CD4-CCR7+CD45RA+ naive T cells. The rearrangement uses TRBV7-9 and TRBJ2-3; D is possibly TRBD2 (6 bases). CDR3 amino acids: CASSFKAAGSEDTQYF. The CDR3 bases are TGTGCCAGCAGCTTTAAAGCTGCGGGATCGGAAGATACGCAGTATTTT. The variable domain in full, completed from reference TRBV7-9 and TRBJ2-3, reads DTGVSQNPRHKITKRGQNVTFRCDPISEHNRLYWYRQTLGQGPEFLTYFQNEAQLEKSRLLSDRFSAERPKGSFSTLEIQRTEQGDSAMYLCASSFKAAGSEDTQYFGPGTRLTVL.